The T cell receptor beta chain described here comes from a study of cytomegalovirus exposure and HLA in healthy donors. Study outcomes and limitations: There were a few CMV-associated chains whose specificity for CMV antigens was confirmed in vitro.

In nominal health when sampled, donors likely had unrecorded immune exposures nonetheless. V lost 3 bases and J lost 3, with 23 bases in between. This CDR3 spans 19 amino acids. Germline CDR1 is SGHVS and CDR2 is FQNEAQ. This clone was seen only once. Its antigen is currently unknown. PCR involved 60 Vbeta and 13 Jbeta primers. Generated by immunoSEQ multiplex PCR, the TCRdb table keeps only in-frame clones and is missing some. The table lists 100,000 or so clones, 77% of them singletons. The material sequenced was PBMCs. This TCR came from a man aged 35-49 years in good health and CMV-seropositive. The chain is built from TRBV7-8 and TRBJ1-4; D not resolved. The CDR3 DNA follows: TGTGCCAGCAGCTTTAAGCGAGGCCTCCGAGAGAAAGCTAATGAAAAACTGTTTTTT. As protein: CASSFKRGLREKANEKLFF. Looking up the rest from reference TRBV7-8 and TRBJ1-4 gives the full variable domain: GAGVSQSPRYKVAKRGQDVALRCDPISGHVSLFWYQQALGQGPEFLTYFQNEAQLDKSGLPSDRFFAERPEGSVSTLKIQRTQQEDSAVYLCASSFKRGLREKANEKLFFGSGTQLSVL.